The 32 T cell receptor beta chains listed next were all sequenced from one sample in a study of shared clonotypes between healthy human individuals (dated by TCRdb to the early 2020s). The library was built by means of the immunoSEQ multiplex PCR assay. TCRdb retrieved this table from immuneACCESS and kept in-frame rearrangements only. Not all clones are present; in checked studies, unresolved V genes account for under half, and no reason is known for the remainder. For this sample there are around 2.1 million clones; 95% appear just once. Less than 0.15% of the sample comes from the top ten. Sequenced material: naive CD4+ T cells sorted from blood. The cell subset or site label of this sample denotes: CD45RA+ positively selected. The receptors here all came from a man aged 18 to 29 in good health.

This rearrangement joins TRBV28 to TRBJ2-7, with D unresolved. V lost 8 bases to trimming and J lost 3 bases, with 2 bases between them. Germline V CDR1 and CDR2: MDHEN, SYDVKM. The CDR3 extends over 9 amino acids. This chain's CDR3 is CASLYEQYF. The CDR3 nucleotides are TGTGCCAGCCTCTACGAGCAGTACTTC.

CDR3 in DNA: TGTGCCAGCACCCGAGGATTGCGGGGCCGGGGCCTAAATGAGCAGTTCTTC. Protein product: CASTRGLRGRGLNEQFF. The chain is built from TRBV7-9 and TRBJ2-1, with D perhaps TRBD2 (6 bases). Trimming pared 7 bases from V and 7 bases from J, leaving 26 bases between. The V gene's germline CDR1 is SEHNR and CDR2 FQNEAQ (reference sequence). The CDR3 runs 17 residues. Complete variable domain (other parts from reference TRBV7-9 and TRBJ2-1): DTGVSQNPRHKITKRGQNVTFRCDPISEHNRLYWYRQTLGQGPEFLTYFQNEAQLEKSRLLSDRFSAERPKGSFSTLEIQRTEQGDSAMYLCASTRGLRGRGLNEQFFGPGTRLTVL.

This chain joins TRBV30 and TRBJ2-3; a weak D match, TRBD1 (6 bases). CDR1 and CDR2 from the germline V gene are GTSNPN and SVGIG (reference sequence). V was pared by 4 bases and J by 5 bases, with 19 bases between. This CDR3 region has 15 residues. CDR3 DNA sequence: TGTGCCTGGATGAAAACAGGGAAGGTAGGAGATACGCAGTATTTT. Its translation: CAWMKTGKVGDTQYF.

V gene TRBV15 combines with J gene TRBJ2-1; 9 positions match TRBD2. Germline assignment: CDR1 LNHNV and CDR2 YYDKDF (reference sequence). The CDR3 extends over 19 amino acids. Trimming removed 1 base from V and 5 bases from J; junction bases left unmatched: 15. The CDR3: CATSRGGSGSFGVDNEQFF. CDR3 sequence (DNA): TGTGCCACCAGCAGAGGGGGTAGCGGGAGTTTTGGGGTCGACAATGAGCAGTTCTTC.

V is TRBV18 and J is TRBJ2-7; a weak D match, TRBD2 (5 bases). Trimming pared 2 bases from V and 7 bases from J, leaving 12 bases between. This CDR3 region has 13 residues. Germline V gene lookup returns CDR1 KGHSH and CDR2 LQKENI. The CDR3 here is CASSPYSTGEQYF. CDR3 DNA: TGTGCCAGCTCACCATACAGCACGGGGGAGCAGTACTTC.

The chain recombines TRBV6-4 with TRBJ2-2; 9 bases map to TRBD2. V was clipped by 5 bases and J by 7 bases; unmatched bases: 8. The length of the CDR3 is 15 residues. Germline-derived CDR1 and CDR2 are MRHNA and SNTAGT. Here the CDR3 DNA reads TGTGCCAGCAGTCCTTCTAGCGGGGTTATCGGGGAGCTGTTTTTT. Residues: CASSPSSGVIGELFF.

J is TRBJ2-2 and V is TRBV19, with 9 bases aligning to TRBD1. The CDR3 runs to 17 residues. The germline V gene has CDR1 LNHDA and CDR2 SQIVND (reference sequence). The ends lost 6 bases at V and 0 bases at J; junction bases unmatched: 8. The CDR3 sequence: CASSSRGTGTNTGELFF. As DNA, the CDR3 is TGTGCCAGTAGCTCCCGTGGGACAGGGACGAACACCGGGGAGCTGTTTTTT.

The CDR3 DNA reads as TGCGCCAGCAGCCTATATTCTAGCGGGGGGTACAAAAACATTCAGTACTTC. Translated: CASSLYSSGGYKNIQYF. The chain carries TRBV4-1 and TRBJ2-4; TRBD2 matches at 11 bases. Looked up from germline, CDR1 is MGHRA and CDR2 is YSYEKL. This CDR3 spans 17 amino acids. J was trimmed by 3 bases and V by 4 bases; bases with no gene match: 8.

The chain combines TRBV7-6 with TRBJ2-5; no clear D. The V end lost 2 bases, the J end lost 5 bases, and 9 bases lay between the germline ends. Germline assignment: CDR1 SGHVS and CDR2 FNYEAQ. The CDR3 length is 13 residues. As DNA, the CDR3 is TGTGCCAGCAGCTTACCTTCCTTGGAGACCCAGTACTTC. Its protein is CASSLPSLETQYF. The full variable domain, rest sourced from reference TRBV7-6 and TRBJ2-5, is GAGVSQSPRYKVTKRGQDVALRCDPISGHVSLYWYRQALGQGPEFLTYFNYEAQQDKSGLPNDRFSAERPEGSISTLTIQRTEQRDSAMYRCASSLPSLETQYFGPGTRLLVL.

The chain combines TRBV9 with TRBJ2-1; TRBD2 might be the D (6 bases). Germline CDR1 is SGDLS and CDR2 is YYNGEE. The V end lost 2 bases, the J end lost 3 bases, and 12 bases lay between the germline ends. The length of the CDR3 is 15 residues. The DNA for the CDR3 is TGTGCCAGCAGCGTCGCCGGACTATTCTACAATGAGCAGTTCTTC. This translates into CASSVAGLFYNEQFF.

V and J are TRBV7-9 and TRBJ1-1; no clear D. Trimming removed 1 base from V and 3 bases from J, with 3 bases in between. CDR3 size: 12 residues. Per germline, CDR1 SEHNR and CDR2 FQNEAQ (reference sequence). The CDR3 region is CASSLEDTEAFF. CDR3 DNA sequence: TGTGCCAGCAGCTTAGAGGACACTGAAGCTTTCTTT.

The V call is TRBV18, the J call TRBJ1-5; TRBD1 matches at 7 bases. This CDR3 contains 16 residues. The trim removed 6 bases at V and 4 bases at J, leaving 12 bases unmatched. Germline CDR1 and CDR2: KGHSH and LQKENI. The CDR3 bases are TGTGCCAGCTCGCCTACGACAGGGAATGATAATCAGCCCCAGCATTTT. This translates into CASSPTTGNDNQPQHF.

The chain uses TRBV6-6 and TRBJ2-5, with D perhaps matching TRBD1 (5 bases). Germline CDR1 and CDR2: MNHNY and SVGAGI (reference sequence). The V end was cut by 2 bases, the J end by 1 base, with 11 bases between. The CDR3 loop spans 15 amino acids. CDR3 protein: CASSYGAVFQETQYF. The CDR3 DNA reads as TGTGCCAGCAGTTACGGGGCGGTTTTCCAAGAGACCCAGTACTTC.

In regard to this clone: The same CDR3 arises from other DNA sequences in this sample as well. The chain uses TRBV18 and TRBJ2-7, with D maybe TRBD1 (5 bases). The CDR3 is 14 amino acids. The germline V gene encodes CDR1 KGHSH and CDR2 LQKENI. V lost 0 bases and J lost 2, with 8 bases in between. CDR3 sequence (DNA): TGTGCCAGCTCACCACCGGGGCTACCCTACGAGCAGTACTTC. It codes for CASSPPGLPYEQYF.

CDR3 amino acids: CASREANYGYTF. CDR3 nucleotides: TGTGCCAGCCGGGAGGCTAACTATGGCTACACCTTC. V gene TRBV19 combines with J gene TRBJ1-2; no clear D. With 9 bases removed from V and 0 bases from J, the gap between germline ends came to 8 bases. The CDR3 is 12 residues long. Per the germline V gene, CDR1 is LNHDA and CDR2 is SQIVND (reference sequence).

The gene calls are TRBV6-5 and TRBJ1-6, with 7 bases aligning to TRBD1. The germline V gene encodes CDR1 MNHEY and CDR2 SVGAGI. The CDR3 contains 14 residues. With V trimmed by 7 bases and J by 9 bases, 9 bases remained unmatched. The CDR3 reads CASTRDSDTSPLHF. As DNA, the CDR3 is TGTGCCAGCACCCGGGACAGTGACACTTCACCCCTCCACTTT.

This chain uses TRBV19 with TRBJ1-5, with D maybe TRBD1 (6 bases). V shed 6 bases and J shed 11 bases, with 14 bases lying between them. The CDR3 contains 12 residues. Looked up from germline, CDR1 is LNHDA and CDR2 is SQIVND (reference sequence). The CDR3 protein is CASSPQGTTQHF. CDR3 DNA sequence: TGTGCCAGTAGCCCTCAGGGGACGACCCAGCATTTT.

The count of this clone is one. V gene TRBV9 combines with J gene TRBJ2-3, with 9 bases fitting TRBD1. Trimming cost V 4 bases and J 3 bases; bases outside gene matches: 12. The CDR3 totals 17 residues. The germline V gene has CDR1 SGDLS and CDR2 YYNGEE. The CDR3 here is CASSPRFGQGSTDTQYF. In DNA form, the CDR3 reads TGTGCCAGCAGCCCCCGTTTTGGACAGGGGTCAACAGATACGCAGTATTTT.

The chain joins TRBV19 to TRBJ1-5, with D tentatively TRBD1 (5 bases). Germline V gives CDR1 LNHDA, CDR2 SQIVND (reference sequence). The length of the CDR3 is 13 residues. Trimming pared 9 bases from V and 6 bases from J, leaving 15 bases between. The CDR3 region has the DNA TGTGCCAGCCTCTGGGGCGTTACTCAGCCCCAGCATTTT. Its protein product is CASLWGVTQPQHF.

This chain links TRBV11-2 with TRBJ1-6, with D unresolved. Germline CDR1 reads SGHAT; CDR2 reads FQNNGV. The CDR3 extends over 15 amino acids. Trimming cost V 3 bases and J 0 bases, with 6 bases left between them. CDR3 residues: CASSFQSSYNSPLHF. The DNA for the CDR3 is TGTGCCAGCAGCTTTCAGAGCTCCTATAATTCACCCCTCCACTTT.

The rearrangement joins TRBV25-1 to TRBJ1-2, with D hard to call. The germline V gene has CDR1 MGHDK and CDR2 SYGVNS. The CDR3 has 13 amino acids. The V gene lost 2 bases and the J gene lost 7 bases, with 11 bases spanning the gap. Here the CDR3 reads CASSENGNGGYTF. In nucleotides, the CDR3 is TGTGCCAGCAGTGAAAATGGGAACGGTGGCTACACCTTC.

The V gene is TRBV6-6, the J gene TRBJ1-5; possibly TRBD1 for D (5 bases). The length of the CDR3 is 16 residues. Germline-derived CDR1 and CDR2 are MNHNY and SVGAGI (reference sequence). The ends were cut back, 6 bases at V and 1 base at J, with 16 bases in the middle. Here the CDR3 reads CASRPNLEGSNQPQHF. The CDR3 nucleotides are TGTGCCAGCAGACCCAACTTAGAGGGGAGCAATCAGCCCCAGCATTTT.

V and J are TRBV9 and TRBJ2-1; 8 nucleotides align to TRBD2. This CDR3 comprises 16 residues. V lost 3 bases and J lost 2; bases outside the gene matches: 7. CDR1 is SGDLS, CDR2 YYNGEE, per germline. CDR3 in amino acids: CASSASGTRAYNEQFF. The CDR3 bases are TGTGCCAGCAGCGCTTCCGGGACTAGAGCCTACAATGAGCAGTTCTTC.

The chain uses TRBV7-2 and TRBJ2-7; D unclear. The CDR3 covers 15 residues. Germline lookup yields CDR1 SGHTA and CDR2 FQGNSA. The V and J ends lost 1 base and 2 bases respectively, with 12 bases between them. In DNA, the CDR3 is TGTGCCAGCAGCTTAGTTCCAGCTGGGACCTACGAGCAGTACTTC. Translated: CASSLVPAGTYEQYF.

This clone is a singleton in its sample. Distinct nucleotide sequences in the sample also encode this CDR3. This chain connects TRBV4-1 to TRBJ2-2; D might be TRBD2 (6 bases). Trimming pared 0 bases from V and 4 bases from J, leaving 6 bases between. This CDR3 region has 14 residues. The germline V gene has CDR1 MGHRA and CDR2 YSYEKL. CDR3 protein: CASSQEGGTGELFF. CDR3 nucleotide sequence: TGCGCCAGCAGCCAAGAGGGAGGCACCGGGGAGCTGTTTTTT.

This chain links TRBV10-3 with TRBJ2-1; perhaps TRBD2 as D (5 bases). The germline gives CDR1 ENHRY, CDR2 SYGVKD. The CDR3 has 17 residues. Trimming took off 3 bases at V and 2 bases at J, with 17 bases between the two ends. The CDR3 DNA follows: TGTGCCATCAGTGATCAACCGTTTAGCGTGACCTACAATGAGCAGTTCTTC. Residues: CAISDQPFSVTYNEQFF.

This chain uses TRBV6-1 with TRBJ1-2; possibly TRBD1 for D (5 bases). V was pared by 11 bases and J by 7 bases, with 23 bases between. This CDR3 spans 14 amino acids. Per the germline V gene, CDR1 is MNHNS and CDR2 is SASEGT. The CDR3 DNA reads as TGTGCCTTCCAAGTGGCCAGGGAAGTTGGTGGCTACACCTTC. Translation: CAFQVAREVGGYTF.

The chain links TRBV7-2 to TRBJ1-6, with D perhaps matching TRBD1 (5 bases). V lost 1 base and J 10 bases, leaving 11 bases between the germline ends. This CDR3 is 14 amino acids long. Looked up from germline, CDR1 is SGHTA and CDR2 is FQGNSA. The CDR3 loop is CASSLGRARSPLHF. The CDR3 nucleotides read TGTGCCAGCAGCTTAGGCAGGGCCCGGTCACCCCTCCACTTT. Supplemented by reference TRBV7-2 and TRBJ1-6, the full variable domain reads GAGVSQSPSNKVTEKGKDVELRCDPISGHTALYWYRQSLGQGLEFLIYFQGNSAPDKSGLPSDRFSAERTGGSVSTLTIQRTQQEDSAVYLCASSLGRARSPLHFGNGTRLTVT.

The rearrangement joins TRBV5-8 to TRBJ1-4, with D possibly TRBD1 on 6 matching bases. The germline V gene has CDR1 SGHTS and CDR2 YDEGEE. The CDR3 is 17 amino acids. The V and J ends lost 4 bases and 11 bases respectively, with 27 bases between them. The CDR3 loop is CASSRRPTAEGGVKLFF. Here the CDR3 DNA reads TGTGCCAGCAGCCGCAGACCCACCGCGGAGGGGGGTGTCAAACTGTTTTTT.

As concerns this clone: Other DNA sequences from this sample encode an identical CDR3 as well. The chain combines TRBV4-2 with TRBJ2-1; D remains unclear. The ends were cut back, 1 base at V and 4 bases at J, with 5 bases in the middle. This CDR3 is 13 amino acids long. The germline V gene has CDR1 LGHNA and CDR2 YNFKEQ. The CDR3 protein is CASSQVGYNEQFF. The DNA for the CDR3 is TGTGCCAGCAGCCAAGTAGGGTACAATGAGCAGTTCTTC.

The V call is TRBV5-6, the J call TRBJ1-2; 7 bases map to TRBD1. The V gene's germline CDR1 is SGHDT and CDR2 YYEEEE. The J segment lost 2 bases and the V segment lost 3 bases, leaving 1 base of the junction unmatched. There are 13 residues in the CDR3. The CDR3 DNA follows: TGTGCCAGCAGCTCGGGACAGAACTATGGCTACACCTTC. This codes for CASSSGQNYGYTF.

This chain uses TRBV5-4 with TRBJ2-5; TRBD2 matches at 12 bases. This CDR3 is 16 amino acids long. V shed 4 bases, J shed 4 bases, and the junction held 8 bases outside the gene matches. Germline assignment: CDR1 SGHNT and CDR2 YYREEE (reference sequence). The CDR3 DNA follows: TGTGCCAGCAGCACACCGGGACTAGCGGGTCGAGAGACCCAGTACTTC. This translates into CASSTPGLAGRETQYF. Complete variable domain (other parts from reference TRBV5-4 and TRBJ2-5): ETGVTQSPTHLIKTRGQQVTLRCSSQSGHNTVSWYQQALGQGPQFIFQYYREEENGRGNFPPRFSGLQFPNYSSELNVNALELDDSALYLCASSTPGLAGRETQYFGPGTRLLVL.